A selection of T cell receptor beta chains follows, all from one sample in a study of cytotoxic CD8 clonotypes in ibrutinib-treated CLL. The table came from immunoSEQ multiplex PCR; TCRdb's copy has only in-frame clones and leaves some out. The repertoire holds approximately 190,000 clones, with more than 75% as singletons. Sequences were derived from PBMCs, sampled after 12 months of ibrutinib treatment. Every receptor here comes from a human donor with chronic lymphocytic leukemia. CDR3s include the opening cysteine and the closing phenylalanine or tryptophan. A D gene is named only where the DNA matches it firmly. Only some rows state a clone size, as once, few, many or a class for expanded clones.

.	TRBV10-3	few	TRBJ1-2	CAIETGHGYTF	TGTGCCATCGAGACAGGACATGGCTACACCTTC
TRBD1	TRBV20-1	.	TRBJ1-2	CSAGTVNGYTF	TGCAGTGCGGGGACAGTTAATGGCTACACCTTC
.	TRBV2	.	TRBJ1-4	CASSAGTTNEKLFF	TGTGCCAGCAGCGCCGGGACAACTAATGAAAAACTGTTTTTT
.	TRBV6-1	once	TRBJ2-3	CASSEDPLIGMTDTQYF	TGTGCCAGCAGTGAAGACCCACTAATCGGGATGACAGATACGCAGTATTTT
.	TRBV6-5	.	TRBJ2-7	CASSYSGLDLYEQYF	TGTGCCAGCAGTTACTCGGGCCTAGACCTCTACGAGCAGTACTTC
TRBD1	TRBV5-1	.	TRBJ1-5	CASSVETGEDQPQHF	TGCGCCAGCAGTGTAGAGACAGGGGAGGATCAGCCCCAGCATTTT
.	TRBV7-9	.	TRBJ2-7	CASSRDVSYEQYF	TGTGCCAGCAGCCGGGACGTCTCCTACGAGCAGTACTTC
.	TRBV25-1	.	TRBJ2-7	CASSDLIYEQYF	TGTGCCAGCAGTGATCTGATTTACGAGCAGTACTTC
.	TRBV6-6	.	TRBJ2-7	CASSHSSGRVSYEQYF	TGTGCCAGCAGTCACTCAAGCGGACGTGTCTCCTACGAGCAGTACTTC
TRBD1	TRBV19	.	TRBJ1-1	CASSIDRGQAFF	TGTGCCAGTAGTATTGACAGGGGGCAAGCTTTCTTT
TRBD1	TRBV23-1	.	TRBJ2-7	CASRDRRGEQYF	TGCGCCAGTCGGGACAGGAGGGGTGAGCAGTACTTC
.	TRBV2	.	TRBJ2-2	CASRRQFQGSGELFF	TGTGCCAGCAGAAGACAATTTCAGGGGTCCGGGGAGCTGTTTTTT
TRBD2	TRBV7-9	.	TRBJ2-1	CASSPGGYDEQFF	TGTGCCAGCAGCCCGGGGGGGTATGATGAGCAGTTCTTC
TRBD1	TRBV5-1	.	TRBJ2-7	CASSSGQGTYEQYF	TGCGCCAGCAGCTCGGGACAGGGTACCTACGAGCAGTACTTC
.	TRBV7-9	.	TRBJ2-1	CASAGLPGNEQFF	TGTGCCAGCGCGGGACTCCCGGGCAATGAGCAGTTCTTC
.	TRBV7-9	.	TRBJ2-5	CASSLLSGTETQYF	TGTGCCAGCAGCTTATTATCGGGAACAGAGACCCAGTACTTC
.	TRBV20-1	.	TRBJ1-4	CSARREKLFF	TGCAGTGCTAGGAGGGAAAAACTGTTTTTT
.	TRBV11-2	once	TRBJ1-5	CASSLVAGLSNQPQHF	TGTGCCAGCAGCTTAGTCGCAGGACTTAGCAATCAGCCCCAGCATTTT
TRBD2	TRBV5-6	.	TRBJ2-1	CASSRDLAGGFDEQFF	TGTGCCAGCAGCAGGGACCTAGCGGGAGGGTTCGATGAGCAGTTCTTC
.	TRBV7-9	.	TRBJ2-7	CASSSNQGLNEQYF	TGTGCCAGCAGCTCTAATCAGGGTCTCAACGAGCAGTACTTC
TRBD2	TRBV9	.	TRBJ2-1	CASSVDPSGRFSYNEQFF	TGTGCCAGCAGCGTAGATCCTAGCGGGAGATTTTCCTACAATGAGCAGTTCTTC
.	TRBV6-5	.	TRBJ2-2	CASTQRQNTGELFF	TGTGCCAGCACTCAGAGGCAGAACACCGGGGAGCTGTTTTTT
.	TRBV7-2	.	TRBJ2-7	CASSLPSGQNWEQYF	TGTGCCAGCAGCTTACCGTCCGGTCAGAACTGGGAGCAGTACTTC
TRBD1	TRBV5-1	.	TRBJ1-1	CASSRAPGTGRDSTEAFF	TGCGCCAGCAGCCGTGCTCCCGGGACAGGGAGGGATAGCACTGAAGCTTTCTTT
.	TRBV10-3	.	TRBJ2-1	CAISRDPAVF	TGTGCCATCAGCCGGGACCCCGCGGTCTTC
.	TRBV6-5	once	TRBJ2-3	CASQTGASEDTQYF	TGTGCCAGCCAGACCGGGGCTAGCGAAGATACGCAGTATTTT
.	TRBV19	few	TRBJ1-5	CASSMYTGKEPQHF	TGTGCCAGTAGTATGTATACAGGGAAGGAGCCCCAGCATTTT